This T cell receptor (beta chain) was retrieved from a study of blood T cell repertoires in COVID-19 (dated by TCRdb to 2020 to 2022). About the study as a whole: The collaborator samples originated in the United States, Italy and Spain and spanned the acute and convalescent phases of COVID-19. The samples were drawn from two sources: the first 160 participants of the ongoing ImmuneRACE study, and 1,254 subjects contributed by 6 global collaborators. The repertoires were made available in a free public database intended to serve as a resource for research on the immune response to SARS-CoV-2. The prospective study material was composed of cDNA or gDNA derived from T cells, B-cell-depleted T cells, or PBMCs. The dataset comprised deeply sampled blood TCRbeta repertoires from subjects exposed to, actively infected with, or recovered from COVID-19. Where available, HLA class I and class II types were taken from metadata supplied by the sample provider and were not determined by assay-based typing. Nearly every sample came with metadata listing a de-identified subject ID, COVID-19 status, age in years and sex. Paper-wide results and their limitations: The quantity of clinical and demographic metadata differed by source and by participant and was supplied without curation.

A note on this clone: The antigen it binds to is not known. Base quality data are lacking; no much larger clone is found one base away.

Participants in the prospective study were enrolled through a virtual design, were aged about 18 to 90 years, and lived in roughly 24 United States geographic areas. In the prospective study, cohorts were assigned on the basis of participant-reported clinical history obtained from a screening survey and a study questionnaire. Mobile phlebotomists in the prospective study collected whole blood, serum and a nasopharyngeal or oropharyngeal swab from every participant. Participants in the prospective study had the option to provide additional blood draws and questionnaires over an approximately two-month period. Before DNA extraction, blood samples from the prospective study were shipped at room temperature or frozen. The immunoSEQ Assay, a bias-controlled multiplex PCR, was used to amplify TCRbeta CDR3 regions from genomic DNA. The authors processed their data as follows. Within the assay, amplification of reference gene primers was used to estimate how many nucleated cells each sample contained. To quantify the absolute abundance of each unique TCRbeta CDR3 rearrangement, sequence reads were collapsed and filtered. For each sample, productive Simpson clonality was calculated as the square root of Simpson's diversity index over productive rearrangements. Held by TCRdb, this immuneACCESS table contains in-frame sequences only and omits some clones. Under half of the omission traces to an unresolved V gene where checked; the cause of the rest is unknown. Clone size and the V and J calls come from that table; the DNA yielded D and trimming. For this sample there are 350,000 or so clones; about 86% appear just once. 4% to 5% of the sample is taken by the ten largest.

The CDR3 sequence holds 14 residues, the cysteine and phenylalanine included. The retained sequence is limited to the CDR3, 42 bases, with the frame set at the first base. From a lookup of the germline V gene, CDR1 and CDR2 are MDHEN and SYDVKM. The germline V end is reduced by 5 bases and the J end by 3 bases; junction bases left unmatched: 6. This clonotype was sampled from a woman in her forties with acute COVID-19. The sample taken for sequencing was PBMCs or T cells enriched from blood (not recorded which). The rearranged segments are TRBV28 and TRBJ2-7; TRBD1 aligns with 8 central bases. Here is the DNA: TGTGCCAGCAGTCTGACAGGGGTGGGCTACGAGCAGTACTTC. Its product reads: CASSLTGVGYEQYF.